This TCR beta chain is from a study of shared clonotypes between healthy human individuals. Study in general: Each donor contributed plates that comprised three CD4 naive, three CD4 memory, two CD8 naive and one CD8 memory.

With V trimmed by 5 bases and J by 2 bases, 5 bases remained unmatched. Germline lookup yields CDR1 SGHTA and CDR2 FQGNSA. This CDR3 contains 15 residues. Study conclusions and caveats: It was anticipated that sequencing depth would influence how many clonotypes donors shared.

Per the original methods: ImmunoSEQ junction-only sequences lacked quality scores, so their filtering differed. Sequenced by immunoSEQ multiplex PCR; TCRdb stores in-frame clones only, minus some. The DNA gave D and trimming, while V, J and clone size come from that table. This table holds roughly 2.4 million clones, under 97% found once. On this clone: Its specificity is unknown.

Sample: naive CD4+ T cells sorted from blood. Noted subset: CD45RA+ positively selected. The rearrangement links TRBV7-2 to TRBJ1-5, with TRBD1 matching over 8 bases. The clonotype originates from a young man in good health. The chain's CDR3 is CASSPQTGGNQPQHF. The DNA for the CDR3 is TGTGCCAGCAGCCCTCAGACAGGGGGCAATCAGCCCCAGCATTTT.